The 14 T cell receptor beta chains presented below share a single source sample, sequenced in a study of T cell repertoires in cytomegalovirus infection. TCRdb re-derived calls from the reads in MiXCR, one entry per CDR3 protein. The repertoire holds almost 550,000 distinct CDR3 sequences, about 15% seen once, with around 25% in the top ten. Sequencing was performed on CD8+ T cells from PBMCs. The receptors originated from a human donor in good health (CMV status not recorded). Some clones in this sample may be carry-over from other donors' samples.

This clonotype was picked up a small number of times. The gene calls are TRBV24-1 and TRBJ2-6; 8 nucleotides line up with TRBD1. The CDR3 has 17 amino acids. V lost 7 bases and J lost 2; bases outside the gene matches: 9. CDR1 KGHDR and CDR2 SFDVKD come from the germline V gene. CDR3 sequence: CATSLTGTGPGANVLTF. DNA of the CDR3: TGTGCCACCAGCCTAACCGGGACAGGTCCTGGGGCCAACGTCCTGACTTTC.

The rearrangement joins TRBV29-1 to TRBJ2-1; D is possibly TRBD1 (6 bases). Trimming took 6 bases from V and 0 from J, leaving 18 bases between them. CDR3 length equals 16 residues. The germline gives CDR1 SQVTM, CDR2 ANQGSEA. In DNA form, the CDR3 reads TGCAGCGTCCTCACCCCGGACAGTCGCTCCTACAATGAGCAGTTCTTC. Protein: CSVLTPDSRSYNEQFF.

The DNA for the CDR3 is TGTGCCATCAGTGAGCCGACTATGGGGGTCGACTATGGCTACACCTTC. Residues: CAISEPTMGVDYGYTF. V usage is TRBV10-3 and J usage is TRBJ1-2; a possible D gene is TRBD1 (5 bases). Per germline, CDR1 ENHRY and CDR2 SYGVKD. Deletions cut 2 bases from V and 3 bases from J, with 16 bases between. The CDR3 extends over 16 amino acids.

This clonotype was counted once. The chain joins TRBV19 to TRBJ1-1; 9 bases are a match to TRBD1. CDR1 LNHDA and CDR2 SQIVND come from the germline V gene (reference sequence). The CDR3 sequence is 15 residues long. Trimming cost V 5 bases and J 5 bases; bases outside gene matches: 9. The CDR3 here is CASSAYHRGRTEAFF. The CDR3 DNA sequence: TGTGCCAGTAGTGCCTACCACAGGGGGCGGACTGAAGCTTTCTTT.

This clonotype was counted a single time. This chain uses TRBV6-8 with TRBJ1-1; 9 positions agree with TRBD1. CDR3 length equals 13 residues. CDR1 and CDR2 from the germline V gene are MNHGY and SAAAGT. The ends lost 0 bases at V and 8 bases at J; junction bases unmatched: 1. CDR3 protein: CASSYSGTGEAFF. CDR3 DNA sequence: TGTGCCAGCAGTTACTCCGGGACAGGGGAAGCTTTCTTT.

As regards this clonotype: The final CDR3 position lacks the conserved phenylalanine or tryptophan, pointing to a likely read error. The gene calls are TRBV3-1 and TRBJ1-1, with D hard to call. V was trimmed by 0 bases and J by 3 bases, leaving 8 bases between them. The length of the CDR3 is 14 residues. In germline, CDR1 is LGHDT, CDR2 YNNKEL (reference sequence). The CDR3 sequence is CASSQETTDTEAFL. The CDR3 DNA sequence: TGTGCCAGCAGCCAAGAGACGACTGACACTGAAGCTTTCCTT.

The table lists this clonotype with many counts. The chain links TRBV7-8 to TRBJ2-1; 14 bases are a match to TRBD2. V dropped 6 bases and J dropped 5; count of bases not matched to a gene: 9. CDR3 length: 17 residues. Per the germline V gene, CDR1 is SGHVS and CDR2 is FQNEAQ. CDR3 nucleotides: TGTGCCAGCAGAGAGATGTCGACTAGCGGGAGGGACAATGAGCAGTTCTTC. It is translated as CASREMSTSGRDNEQFF.

The V gene is TRBV27, the J gene TRBJ2-1, with TRBD1 as a possible D gene (5 bases). Trimming took 0 bases from V and 7 from J, leaving 13 bases between them. CDR1 is MNHEY, CDR2 SMNVEV, per germline (reference sequence). The CDR3 runs to 15 residues. CDR3 DNA: TGTGCCAGCAGTTTATCGATCCCCAGGGATAATGAGCAGTTCTTC. Protein product: CASSLSIPRDNEQFF.

This clonotype showed up many times. The CDR3 reads CASSMDTNTEAFF. The CDR3, as DNA: TGTGCCAGCAGCATGGACACGAACACTGAAGCTTTCTTT. The gene calls are TRBV7-3 and TRBJ1-1; TRBD1 is a possible D gene (5 bases). CDR1 is SGHTA and CDR2 is FQGTGA in the germline V gene. The CDR3 length is 13 residues. The V end lost 5 bases, the J end lost 1 base, and 8 bases lay between the germline ends.

Ten or more counts support this clonotype. This chain uses TRBV7-9 with TRBJ2-4, with D hard to call. The CDR3 runs to 19 residues. CDR1 and CDR2 (germline): SEHNR, FQNEAQ (reference sequence). With 4 bases removed from V and 0 bases from J, the gap between germline ends came to 22 bases. The DNA of the CDR3 is TGTGCCAGCAGCTCACCCCGGCCTGACACTTTGGAAGCCAAAAACATTCAGTACTTC. Translated: CASSSPRPDTLEAKNIQYF.

This clonotype was picked up many times. This chain joins TRBV6-1 and TRBJ1-1; D unresolved. CDR3 length equals 14 residues. Germline V gene lookup returns CDR1 MNHNS and CDR2 SASEGT. V lost 7 bases and J lost 3, with 15 bases in between. This CDR3 reads CASKVRGGHTEAFF. CDR3 sequence (DNA): TGTGCCAGCAAGGTCCGGGGTGGGCACACTGAAGCTTTCTTT.

This clonotype turned up a few times. The chain joins TRBV15 to TRBJ2-7; D is ambiguous. The CDR3 loop spans 17 amino acids. CDR1 is LNHNV, CDR2 YYDKDF, per germline (reference sequence). V dropped 0 bases and J dropped 5 bases, with 20 bases sitting between them. The DNA of the CDR3 is TGTGCCACCAGCAGAGATAGGAAGGGTAGCCGTCTAGACGAGCAGTACTTC. This codes for CATSRDRKGSRLDEQYF.

This chain joins TRBV15 and TRBJ1-2; TRBD1 matches 11 bases. From germline, CDR1 is LNHNV and CDR2 YYDKDF (reference sequence). The V gene end was trimmed by 5 bases and the J gene end by 3 bases; junction bases not matched to a gene: 5. CDR3 length equals 15 residues. DNA for the CDR3: TGTGCCACCAGCCAAGGACAGGGGGCTCACTATGGCTACACCTTC. Protein product: CATSQGQGAHYGYTF.

V is TRBV9 and J is TRBJ1-2; no firm D call. Germline values: CDR1 SGDLS, CDR2 YYNGEE. This CDR3 region has 13 residues. Trimming left V 4 bases short and J 8 bases short, with 15 bases between. The chain's CDR3 is CASSFRAKEGYTF. CDR3 nucleotides: TGTGCCAGCAGCTTCCGGGCCAAGGAGGGCTACACCTTC.